Given below is one T cell receptor beta chain in context. Its antigen remains unidentified. The V and J ends lost 6 bases and 4 bases, in that order; junction bases with no gene match: 10. Germline CDR1 and CDR2: SGHVS and FNYEAQ. This CDR3 has 15 residues. The treatment here: 15 Gy SBRT to primary tumor, nephrectomy 4 weeks later. Nephrectomy followed 15 Gy stereotactic body radiation by 4 weeks. Clear cell pathology was present in this patient's renal cell carcinoma. The record originates from a study of radiation and T cells in renal cell carcinoma. Study-wide results and caveats: Top 100 clonotypes averaged about 54% in irradiated versus roughly 43% in nephrectomy-only tumors.

TCRdb's copy holds only in-frame clones and misses some; the assay was immunoSEQ multiplex PCR. The top ten clones hold around 12% of a sample with almost 20,000 clones, just over 60% of them seen once. The chain is built from TRBV7-6 and TRBJ2-5; 8 positions match TRBD2. Sequencing used tumor tissue, obtained from a patient whose treatment included radiotherapy and nephrectomy. The sequence derives from a woman aged 70-85 years with renal cell carcinoma. The CDR3 reads CASSQDGGGSETQYF. The CDR3 DNA reads TGTGCCAGCAGTCAGGACGGGGGGGGGTCAGAGACCCAGTACTTC.